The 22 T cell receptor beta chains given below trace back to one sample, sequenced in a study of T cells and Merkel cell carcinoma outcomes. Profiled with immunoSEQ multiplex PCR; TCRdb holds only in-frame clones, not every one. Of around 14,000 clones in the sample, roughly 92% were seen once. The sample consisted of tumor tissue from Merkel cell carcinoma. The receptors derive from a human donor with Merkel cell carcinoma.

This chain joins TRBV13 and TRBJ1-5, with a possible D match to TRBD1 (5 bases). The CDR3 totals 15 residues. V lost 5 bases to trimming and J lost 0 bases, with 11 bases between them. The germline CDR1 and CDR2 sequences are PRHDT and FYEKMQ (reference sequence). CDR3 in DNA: TGTGCCAGCAGCATGACAGCGAATAGCAATCAGCCCCAGCATTTT. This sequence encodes CASSMTANSNQPQHF.

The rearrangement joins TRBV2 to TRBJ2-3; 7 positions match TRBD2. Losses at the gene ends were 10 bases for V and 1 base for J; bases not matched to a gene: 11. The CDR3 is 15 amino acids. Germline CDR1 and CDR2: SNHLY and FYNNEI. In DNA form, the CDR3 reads TGTGCCAACCTGAAATCTAGCGGAGGCACAGATACGCAGTATTTT. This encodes CANLKSSGGTDTQYF.

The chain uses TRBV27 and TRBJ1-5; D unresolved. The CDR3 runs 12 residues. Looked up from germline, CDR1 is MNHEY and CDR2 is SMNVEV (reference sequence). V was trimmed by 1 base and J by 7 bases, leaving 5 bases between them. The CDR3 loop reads CASSLYGQPQHF. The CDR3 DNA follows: TGTGCCAGCAGTTTATACGGGCAGCCCCAGCATTTT.

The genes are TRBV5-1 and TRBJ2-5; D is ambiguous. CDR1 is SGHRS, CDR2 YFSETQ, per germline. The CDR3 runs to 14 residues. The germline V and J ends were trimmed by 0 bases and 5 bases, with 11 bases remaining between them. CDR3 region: CASSLGQKGETQYF. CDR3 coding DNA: TGCGCCAGCAGCTTGGGGCAAAAAGGCGAGACCCAGTACTTC.

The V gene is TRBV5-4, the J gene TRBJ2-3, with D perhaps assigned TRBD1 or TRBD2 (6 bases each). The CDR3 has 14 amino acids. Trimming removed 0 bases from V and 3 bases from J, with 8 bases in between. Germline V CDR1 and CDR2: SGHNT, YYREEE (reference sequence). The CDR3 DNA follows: TGTGCCAGCAGCTTGGGGGGGGCGACAGATACGCAGTATTTT. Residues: CASSLGGATDTQYF.

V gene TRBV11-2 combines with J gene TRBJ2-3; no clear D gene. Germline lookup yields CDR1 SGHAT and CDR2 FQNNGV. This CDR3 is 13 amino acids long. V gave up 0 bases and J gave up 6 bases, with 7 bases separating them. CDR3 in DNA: TGTGCCAGCAGCTTAGATATAGGGGATACGCAGTATTTT. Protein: CASSLDIGDTQYF.

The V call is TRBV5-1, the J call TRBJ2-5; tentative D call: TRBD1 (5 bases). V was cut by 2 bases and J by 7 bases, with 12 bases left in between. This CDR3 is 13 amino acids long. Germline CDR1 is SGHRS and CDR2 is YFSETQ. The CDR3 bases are TGCGCCAGCAGCTTTAGGACCCAGGGGACCCAGTACTTC. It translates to CASSFRTQGTQYF. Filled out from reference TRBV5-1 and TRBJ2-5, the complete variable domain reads KAGVTQTPRYLIKTRGQQVTLSCSPISGHRSVSWYQQTPGQGLQFLFEYFSETQRNKGNFPGRFSGRQFSNSRSEMNVSTLELGDSALYLCASSFRTQGTQYFGPGTRLLVL.

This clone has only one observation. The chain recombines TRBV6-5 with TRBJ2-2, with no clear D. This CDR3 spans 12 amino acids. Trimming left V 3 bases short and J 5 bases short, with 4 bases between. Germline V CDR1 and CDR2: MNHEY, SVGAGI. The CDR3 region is CASSYRTGELFF. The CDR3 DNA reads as TGTGCCAGCAGTTATCGAACCGGGGAGCTGTTTTTT.

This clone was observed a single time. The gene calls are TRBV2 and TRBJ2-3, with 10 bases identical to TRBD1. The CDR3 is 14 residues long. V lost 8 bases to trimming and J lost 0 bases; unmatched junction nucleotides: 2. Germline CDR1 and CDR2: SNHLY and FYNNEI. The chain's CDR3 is CASSGQGSTDTQYF. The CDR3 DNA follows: TGTGCCAGCTCGGGACAGGGGAGCACAGATACGCAGTATTTT.

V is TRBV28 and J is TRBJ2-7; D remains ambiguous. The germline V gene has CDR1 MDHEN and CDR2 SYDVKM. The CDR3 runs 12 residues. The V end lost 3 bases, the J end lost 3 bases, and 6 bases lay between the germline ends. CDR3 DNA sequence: TGTGCCAGCAGTTTGACGGACTACGAGCAGTACTTC. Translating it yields CASSLTDYEQYF. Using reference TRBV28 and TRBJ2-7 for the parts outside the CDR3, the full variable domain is DVKVTQSSRYLVKRTGEKVFLECVQDMDHENMFWYRQDPGLGLRLIYFSYDVKMKEKGDIPEGYSVSREKKERFSLILESASTNQTSMYLCASSLTDYEQYFGPGTRLTVT.

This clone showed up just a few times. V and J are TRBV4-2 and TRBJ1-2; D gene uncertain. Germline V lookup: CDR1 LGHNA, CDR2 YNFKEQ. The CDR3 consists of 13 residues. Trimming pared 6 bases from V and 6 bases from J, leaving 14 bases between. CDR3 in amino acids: CASRITDTDGYTF. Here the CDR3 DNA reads TGTGCCAGCAGGATAACAGACACAGATGGCTACACCTTC.

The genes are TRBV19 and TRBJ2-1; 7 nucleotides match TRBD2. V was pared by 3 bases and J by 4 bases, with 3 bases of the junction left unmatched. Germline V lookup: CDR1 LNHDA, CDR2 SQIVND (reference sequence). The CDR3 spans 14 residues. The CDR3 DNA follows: TGTGCCAGTAGTATCTACGGGGGGTACAATGAGCAGTTCTTC. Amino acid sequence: CASSIYGGYNEQFF.

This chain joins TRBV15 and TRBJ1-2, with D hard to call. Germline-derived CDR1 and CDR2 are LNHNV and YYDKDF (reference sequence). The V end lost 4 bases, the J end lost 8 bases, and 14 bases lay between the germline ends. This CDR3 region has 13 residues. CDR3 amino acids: CATSTFDFFGYTF. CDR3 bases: TGTGCCACCAGCACCTTCGACTTCTTCGGCTACACCTTC.

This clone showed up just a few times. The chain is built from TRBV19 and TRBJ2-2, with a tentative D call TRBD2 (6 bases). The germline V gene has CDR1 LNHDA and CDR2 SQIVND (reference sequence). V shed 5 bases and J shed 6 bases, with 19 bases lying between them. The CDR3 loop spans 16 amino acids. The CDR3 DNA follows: TGTGCCAGTAGTCCGTCGGGGAGGTCTCGCGCCGGGGAGCTGTTTTTT. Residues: CASSPSGRSRAGELFF. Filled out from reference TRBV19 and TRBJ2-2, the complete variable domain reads DGGITQSPKYLFRKEGQNVTLSCEQNLNHDAMYWYRQDPGQGLRLIYYSQIVNDFQKGDIAEGYSVSREKKESFPLTVTSAQKNPTAFYLCASSPSGRSRAGELFFGEGSRLTVL.

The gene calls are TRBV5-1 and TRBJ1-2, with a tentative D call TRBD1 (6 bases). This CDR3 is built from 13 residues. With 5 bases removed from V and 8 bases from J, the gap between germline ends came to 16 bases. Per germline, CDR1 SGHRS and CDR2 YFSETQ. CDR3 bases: TGCGCCAGCAGTTATACAGGGAGAGAGGGCTACACCTTC. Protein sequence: CASSYTGREGYTF. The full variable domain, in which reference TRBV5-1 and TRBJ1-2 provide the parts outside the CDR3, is KAGVTQTPRYLIKTRGQQVTLSCSPISGHRSVSWYQQTPGQGLQFLFEYFSETQRNKGNFPGRFSGRQFSNSRSEMNVSTLELGDSALYLCASSYTGREGYTFGSGTRLTVV.

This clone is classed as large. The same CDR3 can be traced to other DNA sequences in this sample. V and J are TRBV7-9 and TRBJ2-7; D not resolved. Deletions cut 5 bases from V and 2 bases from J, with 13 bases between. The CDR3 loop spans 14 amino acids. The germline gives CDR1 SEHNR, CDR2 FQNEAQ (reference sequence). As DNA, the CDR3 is TGTGCCAGCAGCCCCAAATACAAGACCTACGAGCAGTACTTC. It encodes CASSPKYKTYEQYF.

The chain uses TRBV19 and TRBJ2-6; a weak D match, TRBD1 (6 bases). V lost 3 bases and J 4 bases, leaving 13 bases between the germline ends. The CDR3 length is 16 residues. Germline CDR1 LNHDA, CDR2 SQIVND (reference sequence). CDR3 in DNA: TGTGCCAGTAGTATGGTCCCCGGGACAGGGGCCAACGTCCTGACTTTC. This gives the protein CASSMVPGTGANVLTF.

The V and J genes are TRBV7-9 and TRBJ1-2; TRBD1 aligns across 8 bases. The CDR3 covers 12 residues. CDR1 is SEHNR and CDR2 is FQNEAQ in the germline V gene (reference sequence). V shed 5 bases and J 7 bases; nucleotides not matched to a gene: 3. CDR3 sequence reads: CASSPDRGGYTF. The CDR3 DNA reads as TGTGCCAGCAGCCCCGACAGGGGTGGCTACACCTTC.

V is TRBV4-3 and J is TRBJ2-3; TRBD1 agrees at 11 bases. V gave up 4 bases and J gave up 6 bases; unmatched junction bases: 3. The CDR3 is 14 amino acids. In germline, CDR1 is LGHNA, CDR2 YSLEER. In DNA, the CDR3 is TGCGCCAGCAGCCGGACAGGGGGCGCCGATACGCAGTATTTT. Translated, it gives CASSRTGGADTQYF.

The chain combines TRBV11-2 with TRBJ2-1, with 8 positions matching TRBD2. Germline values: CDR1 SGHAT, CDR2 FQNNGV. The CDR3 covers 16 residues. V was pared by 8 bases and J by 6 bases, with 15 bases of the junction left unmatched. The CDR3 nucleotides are TGTGCCAGCTCTAGGGAAGCGGGAGTTGGGTTCAATGAGCAGTTCTTC. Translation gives CASSREAGVGFNEQFF.

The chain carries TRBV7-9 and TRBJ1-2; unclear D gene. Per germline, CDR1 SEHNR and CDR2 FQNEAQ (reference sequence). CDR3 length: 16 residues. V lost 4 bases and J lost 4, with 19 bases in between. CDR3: CASSSRRVGLVYGYTF. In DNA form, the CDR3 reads TGTGCCAGCAGCTCCCGTCGGGTTGGGCTTGTCTATGGCTACACCTTC.

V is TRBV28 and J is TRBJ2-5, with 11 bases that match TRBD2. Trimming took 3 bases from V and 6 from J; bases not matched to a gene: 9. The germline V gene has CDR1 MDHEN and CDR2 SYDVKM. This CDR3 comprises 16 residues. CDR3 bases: TGTGCCAGCAGTTTGTTGGTAGCGGGAGGGCGGCAGACCCAGTACTTC. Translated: CASSLLVAGGRQTQYF. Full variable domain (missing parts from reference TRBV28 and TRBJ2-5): DVKVTQSSRYLVKRTGEKVFLECVQDMDHENMFWYRQDPGLGLRLIYFSYDVKMKEKGDIPEGYSVSREKKERFSLILESASTNQTSMYLCASSLLVAGGRQTQYFGPGTRLLVL.